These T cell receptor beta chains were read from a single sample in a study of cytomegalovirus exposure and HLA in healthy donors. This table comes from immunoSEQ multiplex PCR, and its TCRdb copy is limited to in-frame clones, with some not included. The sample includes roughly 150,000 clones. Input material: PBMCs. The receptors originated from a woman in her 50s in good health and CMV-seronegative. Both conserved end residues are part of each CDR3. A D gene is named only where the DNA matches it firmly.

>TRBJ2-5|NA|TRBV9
TGTGCCAGCAGCTCTTACAGGGCCGTGGAAGAGACCCAGTACTTC
CASSSYRAVEETQYF
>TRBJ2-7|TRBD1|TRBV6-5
TGTGCCAGCCACCGGGACAGGGCCTACGAGCAGTACTTC
CASHRDRAYEQYF
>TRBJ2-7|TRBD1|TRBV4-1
TGCGCCAGCAGCCAAGATGAGGGACAGGGCTATTACGAGCAGTACTTC
CASSQDEGQGYYEQYF
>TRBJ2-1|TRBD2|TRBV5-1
TGCGCCAGCAGCTTGTATAAAGCGGGGACTTACAATGAGCAGTTCTTC
CASSLYKAGTYNEQFF
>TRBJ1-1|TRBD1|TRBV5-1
TGCGCCAGCAGCTTTTTGGGCAGGGGGACTGAAGCTTTCTTT
CASSFLGRGTEAFF
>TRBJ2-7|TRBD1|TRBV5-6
TGTGCCAGCAGCCGATCCCCGGGACAGGGCAGCTACGAGCAGTACTTC
CASSRSPGQGSYEQYF
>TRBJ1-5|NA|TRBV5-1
TGCGCCAGCAGTCTACGGGGGTATAGCAATCAGCCCCAGCATTTT
CASSLRGYSNQPQHF
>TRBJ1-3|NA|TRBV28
TGTGCCAGCAGTGCGGGCTCATCTGGAAACACCATATATTTT
CASSAGSSGNTIYF
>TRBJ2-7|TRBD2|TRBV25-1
TGTGCCAGCCGAGGACTAGCGGGGGCCTCGGGCGAGCAGTACTTC
CASRGLAGASGEQYF
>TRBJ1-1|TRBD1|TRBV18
TGTGCCAGCTCACCCATGACAGGGCGTGGTGAAGCTTTCTTT
CASSPMTGRGEAFF
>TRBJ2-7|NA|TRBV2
TGTGCCAGCAGCTTGGGGGCAGGGGGGTCCTACGAGCAGTACTTC
CASSLGAGGSYEQYF
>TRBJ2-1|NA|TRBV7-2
TGTGCCAGCAGCTACAGGGCAAGTTCCGACAATGAGCAGTTCTTC
CASSYRASSDNEQFF
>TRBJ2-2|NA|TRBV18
TGTGCCAGCTCACCACTAGGAGGACTCCCTGGGGCCGGGGAGCTGTTTTTT
CASSPLGGLPGAGELFF
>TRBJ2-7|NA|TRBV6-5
TGTGCCAGCAGTTACTCGAGGCGTTTCGAGCAGTACTTC
CASSYSRRFEQYF
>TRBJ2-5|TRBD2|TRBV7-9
TGTGCCAGCAGCTTCGGACTAGCGGGGGAAGAGACCCAGTACTTC
CASSFGLAGEETQYF